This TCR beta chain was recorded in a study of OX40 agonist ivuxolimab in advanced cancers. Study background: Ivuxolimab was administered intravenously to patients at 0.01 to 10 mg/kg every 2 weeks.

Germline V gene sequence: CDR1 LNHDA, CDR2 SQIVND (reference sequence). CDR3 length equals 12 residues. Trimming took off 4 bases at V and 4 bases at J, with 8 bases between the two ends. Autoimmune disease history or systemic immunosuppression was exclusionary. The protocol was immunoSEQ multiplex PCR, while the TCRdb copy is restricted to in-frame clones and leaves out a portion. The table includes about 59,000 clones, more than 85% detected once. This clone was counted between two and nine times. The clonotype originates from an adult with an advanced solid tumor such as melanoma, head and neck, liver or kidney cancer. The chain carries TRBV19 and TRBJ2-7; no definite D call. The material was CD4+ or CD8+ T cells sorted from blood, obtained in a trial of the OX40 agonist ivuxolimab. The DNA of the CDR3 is TGTGCCAGTAGTAGAGACAATTACGAGCAGTACTTC. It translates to CASSRDNYEQYF.